Shown below are 9 T cell receptor beta chains from a single sample sequenced in a study of regulatory T cells in long-lasting Graves disease. Time point described: newly diagnosed GD, antithyroid drugs for less than 3 months. PBMC-extracted RNA yielded the TCR library. The TCR beta library used iRepertoire HTBI primers with Arm-PCR amplification of CDR3. TCRdb reprocessed the multiplex PCR reads via MiXCR and lists one record per CDR3 protein. The sample consists of 530,000 or so distinct CDR3 sequences, around 16% of them appearing once. These data are also associated with another study on T cells in Graves' hyperthyroidism and ophthalmopathy.

Sample: peripheral blood mononuclear cells (PBMCs), taken at new diagnosis, from a patient treated with antithyroid drugs. These receptors all stem from a man younger than 35 with Graves disease.

This clonotype has ten or more counts. The chain recombines TRBV28 with TRBJ2-1, with TRBD2 matching 7 bases. Germline-derived CDR1 and CDR2 are MDHEN and SYDVKM. The V and J ends lost 8 bases and 6 bases, in that order; junction bases with no gene match: 7. CDR3 size: 13 residues. The CDR3 sequence: CASEGGSVNEQFF. As DNA, the CDR3 is TGTGCCAGCGAGGGAGGGAGCGTCAATGAGCAGTTCTTC.

The V call is TRBV6-5, the J call TRBJ2-3; the match to TRBD2 covers 12 bases. This CDR3 region has 16 residues. Trimming cost V 4 bases and J 3 bases; bases outside gene matches: 5. Germline V gives CDR1 MNHEY, CDR2 SVGAGI. The CDR3 spells CASSSAGTSGTDTQYF. The CDR3 DNA reads as TGTGCCAGCAGTTCCGCCGGGACTAGCGGGACAGATACGCAGTATTTT.

This clonotype was counted at least ten times. This sequence joins TRBV28 and TRBJ2-7, with 8 bases aligning to TRBD2. This CDR3 has 16 amino acids. CDR1 MDHEN and CDR2 SYDVKM come from the germline V gene. With V trimmed by 2 bases and J by 3 bases, 9 bases remained unmatched. The CDR3: CASSLTGLAGSYEQYF. The CDR3 coding sequence is TGTGCCAGCAGTTTAACGGGTCTAGCGGGTAGCTACGAGCAGTACTTC.

This clonotype was seen many times. The rearrangement uses TRBV5-1 and TRBJ2-5, with unresolved D. V lost 5 bases and J 5 bases, leaving 16 bases between the germline ends. There are 14 residues in the CDR3. Per the germline V gene, CDR1 is SGHRS and CDR2 is YFSETQ. In DNA form, the CDR3 reads TGCGCCAGCAGTACCCTCAGTTTTTCCGAGACCCAGTACTTC. It specifies CASSTLSFSETQYF.

The chain has TRBV9 and TRBJ2-1, with D possibly TRBD1 on 6 matching bases. V shed 0 bases and J shed 4 bases, with 11 bases lying between them. The CDR3 extends over 15 amino acids. The germline V gene encodes CDR1 SGDLS and CDR2 YYNGEE. CDR3 sequence (DNA): TGTGCCAGCAGCGTAGTAGGGGGATCTTACAATGAGCAGTTCTTC. As protein: CASSVVGGSYNEQFF. The full variable domain, rest sourced from reference TRBV9 and TRBJ2-1, is DSGVTQTPKHLITATGQRVTLRCSPRSGDLSVYWYQQSLDQGLQFLIQYYNGEERAKGNILERFSAQQFPDLHSELNLSSLELGDSALYFCASSVVGGSYNEQFFGPGTRLTVL.

The chain joins TRBV3-1 to TRBJ2-1; tentatively, D is TRBD2 (5 bases). The CDR3 sequence is 12 residues long. The germline V gene has CDR1 LGHDT and CDR2 YNNKEL (reference sequence). V was cut by 4 bases and J by 10 bases, with 11 bases left in between. CDR3 nucleotides: TGTGCCAGCAGCCGCCGGGATGAGGAGCAGTTCTTC. It encodes CASSRRDEEQFF.

This chain connects TRBV9 to TRBJ2-7; D gene ambiguous. The CDR3 length is 14 residues. Germline CDR1 reads SGDLS; CDR2 reads YYNGEE. The germline V and J ends were trimmed by 3 bases and 0 bases, with 10 bases remaining between them. CDR3 sequence reads: CASSAYMNSYEQYF. The CDR3, as DNA: TGTGCCAGCAGCGCGTATATGAACTCCTACGAGCAGTACTTC.

The table lists this clonotype with many counts. DNA for the CDR3: TGTGCCAGCAGTGAGACCTTCGGGAGGAGCTCCTACGAGCAGTACTTC. Its translation: CASSETFGRSSYEQYF. This chain connects TRBV28 to TRBJ2-7; TRBD2 matches at 7 bases. V lost 5 bases and J lost 0; bases outside the gene matches: 10. CDR3 length: 16 residues. Germline-derived CDR1 and CDR2 are MDHEN and SYDVKM.

The chain recombines TRBV13 with TRBJ1-1; D may be TRBD1 (5 bases). Germline V gene data show CDR1 as PRHDT and CDR2 as FYEKMQ (reference sequence). Trimming stripped 3 bases from V and 8 bases from J, with 13 bases between. This CDR3 comprises 13 residues. For the CDR3, the DNA is TGTGCCAGCAGCTTCGAGGGGCCGAGGGAAGCTTTCTTT. Amino acids: CASSFEGPREAFF.